This T cell receptor (beta chain) was retrieved from a study of T-cell memory formation after mild COVID-19 (dated by TCRdb to 2020 to 2022). With regard to the full study: TCR sequence clusters from the two donors were largely donor specific. The cohort comprised two young, previously healthy adult volunteers, one female and one male. In a couple of donors, T-cell clones that expanded and contracted after mild COVID-19 were tracked by sequencing TCRalpha and TCRbeta repertoires over time. General findings and caveats noted by the study authors: Clones contracting from day 15 to 85 had balanced CD4/CD8 phenotypes, while a second wave expanding from day 15 to 37 was biased towards CD4+. Contracting CD4+ clones turned up mainly in the CM and EM memory subsets, whereas EMRA was where CD8+ clones were enriched. The second-wave clones that peaked on day 37 were not confirmed to be SARS-CoV-2 specific. The detection of some responding clones in pre-infection memory suggests that pre-existing cross-reactive memory T cells joined the SARS-CoV-2 response. Only two mild cases were covered in the study, and larger cohorts including severe cases with pre-infection samples were considered necessary.

Sequenced on an Illumina NovaSeq 6000. Using 5'RACE with constant-segment primers, TCRalpha and TCRbeta cDNA libraries were constructed, with sample barcodes and unique molecular identifiers added in the process. Trizol reagent was used to extract RNA from every sample. Amplification of the libraries took two PCR steps, and the second step added a second sample barcode plus Illumina TruSeq adapters. The libraries were sequenced on an Illumina NovaSeq using 2 x 150 bp paired-end reads. Under the source paper's analysis protocol: Demultiplexing of reads and collapsing into UMI-guided consensus sequences were performed with migec v1.2.7. Using mixcr v2.1.11, UMI consensuses were aligned to TRA and TRB V and J templates and then assembled into clonotypes. Expanded or contracted clonotypes were those called significant by both edgeR and NoisET, with noise models trained on biological replicates. For edgeR calls, the thresholds were a false discovery rate-adjusted p below 0.01 and a log2 fold-change of 1. As an exploratory analysis of dynamics, PCA with hierarchical clustering was applied to max-normalized trajectories of the 1000 most abundant clonotypes. Separately sequenced CD4+ and CD8+ repertoires were used to assign the CD4 or CD8 phenotype of responding clones. Starting from the raw public reads, TCRdb applied fastp trimming at Q25, assembled clones with MiXCR and retained in-frame beta chains. Rows are unified per CDR3 protein, each entry keeping the most common DNA and genes. These V and J calls rely on TCRdb rather than the paper's analysis. For this sample the table gives about 560,000 distinct CDR3 sequences, of which about a fifth were detected only once. The top ten clonotypes cover roughly 8.3% of the sample.

PBMCs were isolated by Ficoll-Paque density gradient centrifugation. Points on this clonotype: Its antigen remains undetermined. Within one base of it there is no much larger clone, and no base qualities were kept.

CDR1 and CDR2 (MNHNS, SASEGT) derive from the germline V gene. V was cut back by 1 base and J by 3 bases, leaving a gap of 9 bases between them. The CDR3 numbers 14 residues from cysteine through phenylalanine. The entry retains the CDR3 DNA only, 42 bases that are in frame from base 1. The receptor was derived from an adult woman who had mild COVID-19 (a few samples of this study predate the infection). The sample titles of this study are shuffled in the database, so cell type and time point are left out; the donor was told from shared clones. The sequence links TRBV6-1 to TRBJ1-1; the D gene cannot be named for sure. The sequencing input was PBMCs or a T cell subset sorted from them (not recorded which). CDR3 loop: CASSEVAGYTEAFF. In nucleotides, the sequence is TGTGCCAGCAGTGAAGTGGCCGGCTACACTGAAGCTTTCTTT.